This T cell receptor beta chain was recorded in a study of OX40 agonist ivuxolimab in advanced cancers. Study overall: In this cohort, patients received ivuxolimab, an agonistic anti-OX40 (CD134) antibody. The study, taken as a whole, reports: Some patients without response likewise showed low normalized clonal expansion.

Assay used: immunoSEQ multiplex PCR; TCRdb lists only in-frame clones, some missing. The sample includes tens of thousands of clones, approximately 92% of them seen just once. Note on this clone: Its target is not known.

The CDR3 loop spans 15 amino acids. CDR1 is SGHDT and CDR2 is YYEEEE in the germline V gene. V gave up 3 bases and J gave up 2 bases; unmatched junction bases: 7. This rearrangement joins TRBV5-6 to TRBJ1-2; 7 nucleotides align to TRBD1. The sample in question was CD4+ or CD8+ T cells sorted from blood, obtained in a trial of the OX40 agonist ivuxolimab. The origin of this receptor is an adult with an advanced solid tumor such as melanoma, head and neck, liver or kidney cancer. As DNA, the CDR3 is TGTGCCAGCAGCTCGAGGCAGGGGGGGAACTATGGCTACACCTTC. It translates to CASSSRQGGNYGYTF. Combining the CDR3 with reference TRBV5-6 and TRBJ1-2 gives the whole variable domain DAGVTQSPTHLIKTRGQQVTLRCSPKSGHDTVSWYQQALGQGPQFIFQYYEEEERQRGNFPDRFSGHQFPNYSSELNVNALLLGDSALYLCASSSRQGGNYGYTFGSGTRLTVV.